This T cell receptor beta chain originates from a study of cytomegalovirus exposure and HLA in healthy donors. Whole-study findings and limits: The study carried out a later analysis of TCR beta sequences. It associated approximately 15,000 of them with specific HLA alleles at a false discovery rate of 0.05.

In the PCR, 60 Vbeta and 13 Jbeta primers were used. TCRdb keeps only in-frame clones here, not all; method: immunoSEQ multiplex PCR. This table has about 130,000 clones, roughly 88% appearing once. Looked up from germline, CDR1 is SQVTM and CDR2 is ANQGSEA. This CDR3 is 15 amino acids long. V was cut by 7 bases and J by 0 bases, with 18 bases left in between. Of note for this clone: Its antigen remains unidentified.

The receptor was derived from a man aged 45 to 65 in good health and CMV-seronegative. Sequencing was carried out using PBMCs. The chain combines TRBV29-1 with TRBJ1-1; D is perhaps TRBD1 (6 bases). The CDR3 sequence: CSASYSQGMNTEAFF. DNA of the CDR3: TGCAGCGCCTCGTACTCACAGGGAATGAACACTGAAGCTTTCTTT.